These 27 T cell receptor beta chains came from one sample sequenced in a study of T-cell reconstitution after alpha-beta-depleted transplantation in children. Unique molecular identifiers featured in how the TCRbeta library was prepared. One entry per CDR3 protein, called by TCRdb with MiXCR from the PCR reads. The sample includes hundreds of thousands of distinct CDR3 sequences, 10% to 15% seen only once; the top ten take 2.2%. The source material was PBMCs, mostly from graft donor cells, sampled 360 days after TCRalphabeta/CD19-depleted stem cell transplant. These receptors were collected from a male patient aged 10 to 17 who had a stem cell transplant for acute myeloid leukemia, so the T cells may come from the graft donor.

At least ten counts were recorded for this clonotype. This rearrangement joins TRBV3-1 to TRBJ2-7; D gene uncertain. V was pared by 1 base and J by 2 bases, with 12 bases between. This CDR3 spans 15 amino acids. The V gene's germline CDR1 is LGHDT and CDR2 YNNKEL (reference sequence). CDR3 protein: CASSQVAIRPYEQYF. The CDR3 DNA is TGTGCCAGCAGCCAAGTCGCGATAAGGCCCTACGAGCAGTACTTC.

This clonotype has more than one count but fewer than ten. The V call is TRBV18, the J call TRBJ2-1; possibly TRBD2 for D (5 bases). Per germline, CDR1 KGHSH and CDR2 LQKENI. V was pared by 6 bases and J by 4 bases, with 10 bases between. The CDR3 sequence is 13 residues long. The CDR3 sequence: CASSGWTYNEQFF. In nucleotides, the CDR3 is TGTGCCAGCTCGGGTTGGACTTACAATGAGCAGTTCTTC.

This clonotype showed up just a few times. The rearrangement joins TRBV20-1 to TRBJ2-7; D possibly corresponds to TRBD2 (5 bases). The germline V gene has CDR1 DFQATT and CDR2 SNEGSKA (reference sequence). Trimming took off 1 base at V and 6 bases at J, with 10 bases between the two ends. The CDR3 length is 12 residues. The CDR3 DNA sequence: TGCAGTGCTAGAGTGCCCGGGGTCGAGCAGTACTTC. Protein: CSARVPGVEQYF.

Many counts were recorded for this clonotype. The CDR3, as DNA: TGTGCCAGCAGACTTATCGGTGCAGATACGCAGTATTTT. Protein sequence: CASRLIGADTQYF. The chain recombines TRBV12-3 or TRBV12-4 with TRBJ2-3; the D is unclear. The CDR3 consists of 13 residues. Between the trimmed V and J ends, which lost 6 bases and 4 bases, there was a span of 11 bases.

This clonotype was seen a few times. V is TRBV4-3 and J is TRBJ2-1, with 9 positions matching TRBD2. Germline CDR1 reads LGHNA; CDR2 reads YSLEER. The CDR3 sequence is 18 residues long. With V trimmed by 2 bases and J by 0 bases, 8 bases remained unmatched. Here the CDR3 reads CASSQFPLAGSSYNEQFF. DNA for the CDR3: TGCGCCAGCAGCCAATTCCCCCTAGCGGGGAGCTCCTACAATGAGCAGTTCTTC.

This clonotype was seen a handful of times. V and J are TRBV5-1 and TRBJ1-4; D possibly corresponds to TRBD1 (5 bases). The CDR3 loop spans 16 amino acids. Trimming removed 0 bases from V and 9 bases from J, with 18 bases in between. Germline CDR1 reads SGHRS; CDR2 reads YFSETQ. CDR3 amino acids: CASSLADGRERKKLFF. Written as DNA, the CDR3 is TGCGCCAGCAGCTTGGCCGATGGCAGGGAGAGGAAAAAACTGTTTTTT.

This chain uses TRBV7-2 with TRBJ2-7; maybe TRBD2 (5 bases). The V end was cut by 8 bases, the J end by 4 bases, with 9 bases between. The CDR3 runs 11 residues. Germline V gives CDR1 SGHTA, CDR2 FQGNSA. The CDR3 DNA is TGTGCCAGCGGACTGAATTACGAGCAGTACTTC. Encoded protein: CASGLNYEQYF.

V usage is TRBV20-1 and J usage is TRBJ2-7; a weak D match, TRBD1 (5 bases). The V and J ends lost 3 bases and 1 base respectively, with 13 bases between them. The CDR3 is 14 amino acids. Germline CDR1 is DFQATT and CDR2 is SNEGSKA (reference sequence). The CDR3 spells CSASRVLSSYEQYF. The CDR3 nucleotides are TGCAGTGCTAGCAGGGTCCTCTCTTCCTACGAGCAGTACTTC.

The V gene is TRBV28, the J gene TRBJ2-5; 7 positions agree with TRBD2. V lost 8 bases and J lost 1; bases outside the gene matches: 10. CDR1 MDHEN and CDR2 SYDVKM come from the germline V gene. This CDR3 is built from 15 residues. The CDR3 spells CASLRVASGQETQYF. In DNA form, the CDR3 reads TGTGCCAGCCTCCGCGTGGCTAGCGGCCAAGAGACCCAGTACTTC.

A few counts support this clonotype. This rearrangement joins TRBV18 to TRBJ2-1, with D hard to call. The CDR3 contains 17 residues. The germline V gene has CDR1 KGHSH and CDR2 LQKENI. The V and J ends lost 3 bases and 2 bases respectively, with 17 bases between them. The CDR3 region has the DNA TGTGCCAGCTCACCTGAAAGGACGGCATCTGCCTACAATGAGCAGTTCTTC. Its translation: CASSPERTASAYNEQFF.

This chain connects TRBV5-1 to TRBJ2-7, with D possibly matching TRBD1 (6 bases). Per germline, CDR1 SGHRS and CDR2 YFSETQ. The CDR3 is made up of 15 amino acids. The V gene lost 3 bases and the J gene lost 2 bases, with 15 bases spanning the gap. The DNA for the CDR3 is TGCGCCAGCAGCTCTCTTTACAGGGCCCCCTACGAGCAGTACTTC. It yields the protein CASSSLYRAPYEQYF.

This clonotype was found many times. The CDR3 region has the DNA TGCGCCAGCAGCTGGGGGCGGTACGAAGAGACCCAGTACTTC. It specifies CASSWGRYEETQYF. The chain uses TRBV4-3 and TRBJ2-5; possibly TRBD1 for D (6 bases). The CDR3 has 14 residues. Deletions cut 5 bases from V and 3 bases from J, with 13 bases between. The germline CDR1 and CDR2 sequences are LGHNA and YSLEER.

CDR3 region: CASSLVPNQYF. The CDR3 DNA reads as TGTGCCAGCAGCTTAGTTCCCAACCAGTACTTC. The genes are TRBV11-3 and TRBJ2-7; no firm D call. The ends were cut back, 1 base at V and 10 bases at J, with 8 bases in the middle. This CDR3 spans 11 amino acids. CDR1 and CDR2 from the germline V gene are SGHNT and YENEEA.

CDR3: CSVRRDTQYF. The CDR3, as DNA: TGCAGCGTTAGGAGAGATACGCAGTATTTT. This chain joins TRBV29-1 and TRBJ2-3, with no clear D. Germline V CDR1 and CDR2: SQVTM, ANQGSEA. The V end lost 5 bases, the J end lost 5 bases, and 5 bases lay between the germline ends. CDR3 length: 10 residues.

This clonotype was seen a handful of times. The genes are TRBV25-1 and TRBJ2-5; TRBD1 agrees at 8 bases. After removal of 3 bases from V and 5 bases from J, the junction contained 14 bases not matched to a gene. This CDR3 comprises 17 residues. Germline-derived CDR1 and CDR2 are MGHDK and SYGVNS. In DNA form, the CDR3 reads TGTGCCAGCAGTGACCCTCTAGACAGGGGAGGCGGGGAGACCCAGTACTTC. Protein product: CASSDPLDRGGGETQYF.

CDR3 loop: CASSLGPSGRVPDTQYF. The DNA for the CDR3 is TGTGCCAGCAGCTTAGGGCCTAGCGGGAGGGTCCCAGATACGCAGTATTTT. V usage is TRBV7-2 and J usage is TRBJ2-3; 12 bases fit TRBD2. CDR1 is SGHTA and CDR2 is FQGNSA in the germline V gene. V lost 1 base to trimming and J lost 4 bases; unmatched junction nucleotides: 6. The CDR3 has 17 residues.

This chain uses TRBV7-2 with TRBJ2-7; possible D gene TRBD2, 5 bases. The CDR3 extends over 14 amino acids. Germline V CDR1 and CDR2: SGHTA, FQGNSA. Deletions cut 1 base from V and 1 base from J, with 8 bases between. The CDR3 reads CASSLDSVSYEQYF. The CDR3 DNA reads TGTGCCAGCAGCTTAGATAGCGTTTCCTACGAGCAGTACTTC. Using reference TRBV7-2 and TRBJ2-7 for the parts outside the CDR3, the full variable domain is GAGVSQSPSNKVTEKGKDVELRCDPISGHTALYWYRQSLGQGLEFLIYFQGNSAPDKSGLPSDRFSAERTGGSVSTLTIQRTQQEDSAVYLCASSLDSVSYEQYFGPGTRLTVT.

The chain carries TRBV28 and TRBJ2-1; no firm D call. This CDR3 has 15 residues. Per germline, CDR1 MDHEN and CDR2 SYDVKM. The germline V and J ends were trimmed by 8 bases and 7 bases, with 21 bases remaining between them. Written as DNA, the CDR3 is TGTGCCAGCCGGCCCAGCCTGCCTTCTCTTAATGAGCAGTTCTTC. Protein sequence: CASRPSLPSLNEQFF.

The V gene is TRBV29-1, the J gene TRBJ2-7; D gene uncertain. The germline V gene has CDR1 SQVTM and CDR2 ANQGSEA. Between the trimmed V and J ends, which lost 6 bases and 2 bases, there was a span of 14 bases. This CDR3 region has 13 residues. In nucleotides, the CDR3 is TGCAGCGTCACCAAAGCGTTACCCTACGAGCAGTACTTC. Residues: CSVTKALPYEQYF.

As for this clonotype: This may be a read error, as it is one base from a much larger clone. The chain couples TRBV7-3 to TRBJ2-5; 11 bases align to TRBD2. Germline V gives CDR1 SGHTA, CDR2 FQGTGA. The CDR3 sequence is 17 residues long. The CDR3 DNA sequence: TGTGCCTGCAGCTGCCGACCGGGACTAGCGGTACAAGAGACCCAGTACTTC. This codes for CACSCRPGLAVQETQYF.

This clonotype showed up just a few times. The chain couples TRBV29-1 to TRBJ2-5; D is uncertain. This CDR3 is 11 amino acids long. Germline V gene data show CDR1 as SQVTM and CDR2 as ANQGSEA. V was trimmed by 7 bases and J by 4 bases, leaving 10 bases between them. CDR3 amino acids: CSERNIETQYF. In nucleotides, the CDR3 is TGCAGCGAACGGAACATAGAGACCCAGTACTTC. Full variable domain (outside the CDR3, taken from reference TRBV29-1 and TRBJ2-5): SAVISQKPSRDICQRGTSLTIQCQVDSQVTMMFWYRQQPGQSLTLIATANQGSEATYESGFVIDKFPISRPNLTFSTLTVSNMSPEDSSIYLCSERNIETQYFGPGTRLLVL.

In this sample, this clonotype turned up many times. The rearrangement joins TRBV5-1 to TRBJ2-7; TRBD2 might be the D (5 bases). Trimming removed 0 bases from V and 5 bases from J, with 15 bases in between. Per the germline V gene, CDR1 is SGHRS and CDR2 is YFSETQ. This CDR3 has 15 residues. This CDR3 reads CASSLVLGSGNEQYF. The CDR3 nucleotides are TGCGCCAGCAGCTTGGTGCTGGGATCGGGGAACGAGCAGTACTTC.

The rearrangement links TRBV24-1 to TRBJ2-2, with 7 bases matching TRBD2. The junction had 11 bases not matched to a gene; V was cut back by 0 bases and J by 8 bases. Germline V gives CDR1 KGHDR, CDR2 SFDVKD. This CDR3 contains 17 residues. Written as DNA, the CDR3 is TGTGCCACCAGTGATTTGAGTAGCGGGCTACGTGGAGGGGAGCTGTTTTTT. Translation gives CATSDLSSGLRGGELFF.

The chain uses TRBV28 and TRBJ2-5; TRBD1 is a possible D gene (6 bases). Germline CDR1 and CDR2: MDHEN and SYDVKM. V was pared by 5 bases and J by 4 bases, with 26 bases between. The CDR3 is 18 residues long. The CDR3 coding sequence is TGTGCCAGCAGTCTTCTCACCATCTCCACAGGGTCGGGAGAGACCCAGTACTTC. Its protein product is CASSLLTISTGSGETQYF.

J is TRBJ2-3 and V is TRBV28; 8 bases match TRBD2. Losses at the gene ends were 3 bases for V and 4 bases for J; bases not matched to a gene: 9. The CDR3 spans 16 residues. Germline CDR1 and CDR2: MDHEN and SYDVKM. CDR3 nucleotides: TGTGCCAGCAGTTTCCAAAGCGGGAGAGGTGCAGATACGCAGTATTTT. Translation: CASSFQSGRGADTQYF.

The rearrangement links TRBV11-1 to TRBJ2-2, with TRBD2 matching 7 bases. With 5 bases clipped from V and 5 bases from J, the junction kept 20 bases outside the gene matches. Per the germline V gene, CDR1 is SGHAT and CDR2 is FQDESV (reference sequence). This CDR3 is 19 amino acids long. CDR3 nucleotides: TGTGCCAGCAGCGACCTGACTCAAAGCGGAGCGGGATGGACCGGGGAGCTGTTTTTT. Translating gives CASSDLTQSGAGWTGELFF.

This clonotype has at least ten counts. V and J are TRBV7-9 and TRBJ1-1; D is possibly TRBD1 (5 bases). Germline CDR1 SEHNR, CDR2 FQNEAQ (reference sequence). The V end was cut by 5 bases, the J end by 4 bases, with 14 bases between. The CDR3 is 14 amino acids. This CDR3 reads CASSPGQGRTEAFF. The CDR3 DNA follows: TGTGCCAGCAGCCCGGGGCAAGGACGCACTGAAGCTTTCTTT.